Sequencing of this T cell receptor beta chain was carried out in a study of blood T cell repertoires in COVID-19. Study information: The United States, Italy and Spain were the sources of the acute and convalescent COVID-19 samples. Sample material is recorded as cDNA or gDNA derived from T cells, B-cell-depleted T cells, or PBMCs.

CDR3 length: 13 amino acids. Trimming pared 2 bases from V and 5 bases from J, leaving 9 bases between. Looked up from germline, CDR1 is KGHSH and CDR2 is LQKENI. Under the authors' procedure: Amplification of reference gene primers was used by the study to estimate nucleated cell counts. Assay used: immunoSEQ multiplex PCR; TCRdb lists only in-frame clones, some missing. The V and J calls and clone size were taken over from that table, and D and trimming were inferred from the DNA. This table has 140,000 or so clones, around 81% appearing once. The rearrangement uses TRBV18 and TRBJ1-1; tentative D call: TRBD1 (5 bases). The sequence derives from a human donor in a cohort sampled during active COVID-19. The sequenced sample consisted of peripheral blood. The CDR3 loop reads CASSPSRATEAFF. The DNA of the CDR3 is TGTGCCAGCTCACCATCCAGGGCGACTGAAGCTTTCTTT.